The following is a T cell receptor beta chain sequence with its context. Its specificity is unknown. Germline values: CDR1 MDHEN, CDR2 SYDVKM. Trimming shortened V by 5 bases and J by 4 bases, and 12 bases separated the two germline ends. The CDR3 is 14 residues long. The record originates from a study of T cell responses to AZD1222 COVID-19 vaccine. The assay was immunoSEQ multiplex PCR, and TCRdb's table has in-frame clones only and misses some. The sample consists of some 180,000 clones, 85% to 95% of them appearing once. Findings and caveats of the study: An increase in Spike-specific TCR breadth and depth was observed after two AZD1222 doses.

The sequencing here drew on peripheral blood, taken on day 0 of AZD1222 vaccination. The TCR comes from an adult in good health. The chain recombines TRBV28 with TRBJ1-5, with D possibly matching TRBD1 (5 bases). For the CDR3, the DNA is TGTGCCAGCAGTCGGGACGGACGAAATCAGCCCCAGCATTTT. Translated, it gives CASSRDGRNQPQHF.